This entry lists 8 T cell receptor beta chains sequenced from one sample in a study of identical twins. TCRdb fed the 5' RACE reads into MiXCR, producing one record per CDR3 protein. The sample lists about 720,000 distinct CDR3 sequences; roughly 8% were seen once. These records were also assigned to another study, of yellow fever vaccine responses in identical twins.

Sequenced: PBMCs. These receptors were obtained from a woman aged 18-29 years in good health.

The chain is built from TRBV24-1 and TRBJ2-3; 8 nucleotides agree with TRBD2. The J segment lost 1 base and the V segment lost 4 bases, leaving 12 bases of the junction unmatched. Per germline, CDR1 KGHDR and CDR2 SFDVKD. The CDR3 loop spans 18 amino acids. The CDR3 reads CATSEATSGLFGTDTQYF. For the CDR3, the DNA is TGTGCCACCAGTGAGGCTACTAGCGGCCTATTTGGCACAGATACGCAGTATTTT.

This clonotype was seen repeatedly, ten times or more. The chain couples TRBV28 to TRBJ2-1; TRBD1 matches at 8 bases. Germline values: CDR1 MDHEN, CDR2 SYDVKM. V gave up 8 bases and J gave up 6 bases; unmatched junction bases: 9. The CDR3 extends over 14 amino acids. This CDR3 reads CASSGTGRVNEQFF. CDR3 coding DNA: TGTGCCAGCTCCGGGACAGGAAGAGTCAATGAGCAGTTCTTC.

This clonotype has ten or more counts. The genes are TRBV2 and TRBJ2-4; 7 positions match TRBD2. Germline CDR1 and CDR2: SNHLY and FYNNEI. This CDR3 has 16 residues. The V and J ends lost 2 bases and 0 bases, in that order; junction bases with no gene match: 4. The CDR3 is CASSEWGGLAKNIQYF. The CDR3 DNA sequence: TGTGCCAGCAGTGAATGGGGAGGGCTAGCCAAAAACATTCAGTACTTC.

This rearrangement joins TRBV27 to TRBJ2-7, with TRBD2 matching over 7 bases. Germline V CDR1 and CDR2: MNHEY, SMNVEV (reference sequence). This CDR3 region has 13 residues. V lost 6 bases and J lost 6; bases outside the gene matches: 8. The CDR3 bases are TGTGCCAGCAGAAGAGGCCCTAGCGGCGAGCAGTACTTC. Amino acids: CASRRGPSGEQYF.

This clonotype was counted between two and nine times. CDR3 bases: TGTGCCAGCAGCTTAAGTCAGGGAGGCCAGCCCCAGCATTTT. It codes for CASSLSQGGQPQHF. The V and J genes are TRBV7-9 and TRBJ1-5; D is possibly TRBD1 (5 bases). Germline values: CDR1 SEHNR, CDR2 FQNEAQ (reference sequence). Trimming cost V 2 bases and J 7 bases, with 12 bases left between them. The CDR3 covers 14 residues.

This clonotype was picked up many times. The chain employs TRBV5-1 and TRBJ2-7; D may match TRBD1 or TRBD2 (5 bases each). CDR3 size: 14 residues. Trimming removed 1 base from V and 3 bases from J, with 11 bases in between. Germline CDR1 SGHRS, CDR2 YFSETQ. CDR3 sequence (DNA): TGCGCCAGCAGCTTGACACTAGGGGACTACGAGCAGTACTTC. This translates into CASSLTLGDYEQYF.

The chain joins TRBV4-3 to TRBJ2-3, with D possibly matching TRBD2 (5 bases). Trimming removed 4 bases from V and 8 bases from J, with 16 bases in between. Germline V gives CDR1 LGHNA, CDR2 YSLEER. The CDR3 has 14 amino acids. DNA of the CDR3: TGCGCCAGCAGCCCCGGACTTTTAACGGGTACGCAGTATTTT. As protein: CASSPGLLTGTQYF.

This clonotype was observed at least ten times. The chain employs TRBV6-5 and TRBJ2-7; perhaps D is TRBD1 or TRBD2 (5 bases each). V gave up 0 bases and J gave up 2 bases, with 14 bases separating them. Germline V gene data show CDR1 as MNHEY and CDR2 as SVGAGI. This CDR3 is 16 amino acids long. CDR3 in amino acids: CASSYSRLGTPYEQYF. CDR3 sequence (DNA): TGTGCCAGCAGTTACTCGAGGCTAGGGACCCCCTACGAGCAGTACTTC.